A selection of T cell receptor beta chains follows, all from one sample in a study of blood T cell repertoires in COVID-19. TCRdb keeps only in-frame clones here, not all; method: immunoSEQ multiplex PCR. This sample yields approximately 500,000 clones, of which about 89% are seen a single time; roughly 8.3% belongs to the top ten. The sequenced sample was peripheral blood. All receptors come from a woman in her forties or fifties with COVID-19, enrolled during active disease. CDR3s include the opening cysteine and the closing phenylalanine or tryptophan. The D gene is left open where the match is weak. Not all rows give a size; the values are once, few, many and, for expanded clones, a class.

j_call: TRBJ1-2
d_call: NA
clone_size: NA
v_call: TRBV28
cdr3_nt: TGTGCCAGCAGTCGAGGAGGGGACCTTGGGGGCTACACCTTC
cdr3_aa: CASSRGGDLGGYTF

j_call: TRBJ1-4
d_call: NA
clone_size: NA
v_call: TRBV11-2
cdr3_nt: TGTGCCAGCAGCTTAGTCGGTGGTGAAAAACTGTTTTTT
cdr3_aa: CASSLVGGEKLFF

j_call: TRBJ2-2
d_call: NA
clone_size: NA
v_call: TRBV11-2
cdr3_nt: TGTGCCAGCAGCCTCGTAGCCGGGGAGCTGTTTTTT
cdr3_aa: CASSLVAGELFF

j_call: TRBJ2-7
d_call: NA
clone_size: NA
v_call: TRBV2
cdr3_nt: TGTGCCATCTCCTCCGGGATCTCCTACGAGCAGTACTTC
cdr3_aa: CAISSGISYEQYF

j_call: TRBJ1-1
d_call: NA
clone_size: NA
v_call: TRBV12-3/TRBV12-4
cdr3_nt: TGTGCCAGCAGTGTACACAGATACACTGAAGCTTTCTTT
cdr3_aa: CASSVHRYTEAFF

j_call: TRBJ2-3
d_call: NA
clone_size: NA
v_call: TRBV6-5
cdr3_nt: TGTGCCAGCCAGAGCGCCGCTAGCACAGATACGCAGTATTTT
cdr3_aa: CASQSAASTDTQYF

j_call: TRBJ1-3
d_call: NA
clone_size: NA
v_call: TRBV11-2
cdr3_nt: TGTGCCAGCAGCCGAGTAGTATCTGCTATAAACACCATATATTTT
cdr3_aa: CASSRVVSAINTIYF

j_call: TRBJ1-2
d_call: NA
clone_size: NA
v_call: TRBV7-3
cdr3_nt: TGTGCCAGCAGCTCTCGACAGTGGAATGTGTATGGCTACACCTTC
cdr3_aa: CASSSRQWNVYGYTF

j_call: TRBJ1-2
d_call: NA
clone_size: NA
v_call: TRBV28
cdr3_nt: TGTGCCACTACCGCGTATACGCTTACCAACTATGGCTACACCTTC
cdr3_aa: CATTAYTLTNYGYTF

j_call: TRBJ2-1
d_call: TRBD2
clone_size: NA
v_call: TRBV5-6
cdr3_nt: TGTGCCAGCAGCTTTCCGACTAGCGGGGGGCCTCGGTACAATGAGCAGTTCTTC
cdr3_aa: CASSFPTSGGPRYNEQFF

j_call: TRBJ1-5
d_call: NA
clone_size: few
v_call: TRBV28
cdr3_nt: TGTGCCAGCAGTTTGACTGGGGCAGTGGCGGAGCCCCAGCATTTT
cdr3_aa: CASSLTGAVAEPQHF

j_call: TRBJ1-1
d_call: NA
clone_size: NA
v_call: TRBV3-1/TRBV3-2
cdr3_nt: TGTGCCAGCAGCCAAGGTCGCAGGGGGAACACTGAAGCTTTCTTT
cdr3_aa: CASSQGRRGNTEAFF

j_call: TRBJ2-3
d_call: TRBD2
clone_size: NA
v_call: TRBV24-1
cdr3_nt: TGTGCCACCAGTGATTTACCGAAACGCCTAGCGGGGGCTTACACAGATACGCAGTATTTT
cdr3_aa: CATSDLPKRLAGAYTDTQYF

j_call: TRBJ1-5
d_call: NA
clone_size: NA
v_call: TRBV24-1
cdr3_nt: TGTGCCACCAGTAGGGGTAGCAATCAGCCCCAGCATTTT
cdr3_aa: CATSRGSNQPQHF

j_call: TRBJ2-1
d_call: TRBD2
clone_size: NA
v_call: TRBV10-2
cdr3_nt: TGCGCCAGCAGTGCTAGCGGCAGGGTCAGTGAGCAGTTCTTC
cdr3_aa: CASSASGRVSEQFF

j_call: TRBJ2-6
d_call: NA
clone_size: NA
v_call: TRBV5-4
cdr3_nt: TGTGCCAGCAGCTTGGGTTGGGCCTCTGGGGCCAACGTCCTGACTTTC
cdr3_aa: CASSLGWASGANVLTF

j_call: TRBJ1-1
d_call: TRBD1
clone_size: NA
v_call: TRBV7-6
cdr3_nt: TGTGCCAGCAGCCAACGGACATTGACAGGGGGCGCTCACACTGAAGCTTTCTTT
cdr3_aa: CASSQRTLTGGAHTEAFF

j_call: TRBJ1-5
d_call: NA
clone_size: NA
v_call: TRBV5-6
cdr3_nt: TGTGCCAGCAGCTCGGACACAGGCAATCAGCCCCAGCATTTT
cdr3_aa: CASSSDTGNQPQHF

j_call: TRBJ1-2
d_call: NA
clone_size: few
v_call: TRBV3-1/TRBV3-2
cdr3_nt: TGTGCCAGCAGCCCGCCCACTGACGGCGGGTACCTAAACTATGGCTACACCTTC
cdr3_aa: CASSPPTDGGYLNYGYTF

j_call: TRBJ1-2
d_call: NA
clone_size: NA
v_call: TRBV19
cdr3_nt: TGTGCCAGTAAAGCAGGGCAGCTTGGCTACACCTTC
cdr3_aa: CASKAGQLGYTF

j_call: TRBJ2-3
d_call: NA
clone_size: NA
v_call: TRBV29-1
cdr3_nt: TGCAGCGGGCCTCAGGGAGATACGCAGTATTTT
cdr3_aa: CSGPQGDTQYF

j_call: TRBJ2-7
d_call: TRBD2
clone_size: NA
v_call: TRBV30
cdr3_nt: TGTGCCTCACGGGCCGGGAGGGAGCAGTACTTC
cdr3_aa: CASRAGREQYF

j_call: TRBJ2-7
d_call: NA
clone_size: NA
v_call: TRBV7-2
cdr3_nt: TGTGCCAGCAATCGCGCAGCGGACTACGAGCAGTACTTC
cdr3_aa: CASNRAADYEQYF

j_call: TRBJ1-2
d_call: TRBD1
clone_size: few
v_call: TRBV19
cdr3_nt: TGTGCCAGTAGTATAGGGGCAGGGGGATATGGCTACACCTTC
cdr3_aa: CASSIGAGGYGYTF

j_call: TRBJ2-3
d_call: TRBD1
clone_size: once
v_call: TRBV3-1/TRBV3-2
cdr3_nt: TGTGCCAGCAGCTACAGTCAGGGACAGGGGGCAGGAGATACGCAGTATTTT
cdr3_aa: CASSYSQGQGAGDTQYF

j_call: TRBJ2-7
d_call: NA
clone_size: NA
v_call: TRBV6-1
cdr3_nt: TGTGCCAGCAGTGAAGAACGGTCCTACGAGCAGTACTTC
cdr3_aa: CASSEERSYEQYF

j_call: TRBJ1-5
d_call: NA
clone_size: NA
v_call: TRBV5-1
cdr3_nt: TGCGCCAGCAGTCAGTTAGGGGGACAGCCCCAGCATTTT
cdr3_aa: CASSQLGGQPQHF

j_call: TRBJ2-7
d_call: NA
clone_size: NA
v_call: TRBV11-2
cdr3_nt: TGTGCCAGCAGCTTCAGCGCCTACGAGCAGTACTTC
cdr3_aa: CASSFSAYEQYF

j_call: TRBJ2-5
d_call: TRBD1
clone_size: NA
v_call: TRBV18
cdr3_nt: TGTGCCAGCTCAGCCGGGACAGGAAAAGAGACCCAGTACTTC
cdr3_aa: CASSAGTGKETQYF

j_call: TRBJ1-1
d_call: TRBD1
clone_size: NA
v_call: TRBV5-1
cdr3_nt: TGCGCCAGCAGCCCCGTGACAGGGGGCGACGGCACTGAAGCTTTCTTT
cdr3_aa: CASSPVTGGDGTEAFF

j_call: TRBJ1-4
d_call: NA
clone_size: NA
v_call: TRBV3-1/TRBV3-2
cdr3_nt: TGTGCCAGCAGCCAAAGGCAGGTCGATGAAAAACTGTTTTTT
cdr3_aa: CASSQRQVDEKLFF

j_call: TRBJ1-1
d_call: TRBD1
clone_size: NA
v_call: TRBV13
cdr3_nt: TGTGCCAGCAGCGGGGCAGGGGGGACTGAAGCTTTCTTT
cdr3_aa: CASSGAGGTEAFF

j_call: TRBJ1-2
d_call: NA
clone_size: NA
v_call: TRBV11-1
cdr3_nt: TGTGCCAGCAGCCCGGGAGTTTTTTATGGCTACACCTTC
cdr3_aa: CASSPGVFYGYTF

j_call: TRBJ1-4
d_call: NA
clone_size: NA
v_call: TRBV15
cdr3_nt: TGTGCCACCAGGGACAACAGGCCCCCTAATGAAAAACTGTTTTTT
cdr3_aa: CATRDNRPPNEKLFF

j_call: TRBJ2-5
d_call: TRBD1
clone_size: NA
v_call: TRBV9
cdr3_nt: TGTGCCAGCAGCGTAGTTGGGACAGGGCCTCAAGAGACCCAGTACTTC
cdr3_aa: CASSVVGTGPQETQYF

j_call: TRBJ2-7
d_call: TRBD1
clone_size: NA
v_call: TRBV5-1
cdr3_nt: TGCGCCAGCAGCTCCGGACAGGGCGAGCAGTACTTC
cdr3_aa: CASSSGQGEQYF

j_call: TRBJ2-3
d_call: NA
clone_size: NA
v_call: TRBV7-8
cdr3_nt: TGTGCCAGCAGTATAATTCCGGGACTCCGCACAGATACGCAGTATTTT
cdr3_aa: CASSIIPGLRTDTQYF

j_call: TRBJ1-6
d_call: TRBD1
clone_size: NA
v_call: TRBV27
cdr3_nt: TGTGCCAGCAGTAGAGGGACAGGGGTATCACCCCTCCACTTT
cdr3_aa: CASSRGTGVSPLHF

j_call: TRBJ2-3
d_call: NA
clone_size: NA
v_call: TRBV5-5
cdr3_nt: TGTGCCAGCAGCTTGGGGGCAGGGGAGGGAGATACGCAGTATTTT
cdr3_aa: CASSLGAGEGDTQYF